Presented here are 21 T cell receptor beta chains from one specimen sequenced in a study of T-cell memory formation after mild COVID-19. Using its own MiXCR run on the 5' RACE reads, TCRdb lists one record per CDR3 protein. Among 150,000 to 200,000 distinct CDR3 sequences listed, roughly 28% were seen once. Sequenced material: PBMCs or a T cell subset sorted from them (not recorded which). All receptors derive from an adult woman who had mild COVID-19 (a few samples of this study predate the infection). Cell type and time point are not known.

This clonotype was detected only a few times. The chain is built from TRBV29-1 and TRBJ2-7; TRBD2 matches 7 bases. Trimming cost V 4 bases and J 3 bases; bases outside gene matches: 3. The CDR3 contains 12 residues. CDR1 and CDR2 from the germline V gene are SQVTM and ANQGSEA. The CDR3 region has the DNA TGCAGCGTTGGGGCTAGCGGCTACGAGCAGTACTTC. Translated, it gives CSVGASGYEQYF.

V is TRBV4-3 and J is TRBJ2-1; 8 bases line up with TRBD1. This CDR3 has 14 amino acids. Trimming removed 1 base from V and 7 bases from J; junction bases left unmatched: 3. CDR1 is LGHNA, CDR2 YSLEER, per germline. DNA for the CDR3: TGCGCCAGCAGCCAAGGGACAGGGTGGAATGAGCAGTTCTTC. The encoded protein is CASSQGTGWNEQFF.

The chain employs TRBV7-9 and TRBJ1-1; a possible D gene is TRBD1 (6 bases). Germline V gene sequence: CDR1 SEHNR, CDR2 FQNEAQ (reference sequence). Trimming took off 4 bases at V and 8 bases at J, with 11 bases between the two ends. There are 12 residues in the CDR3. The CDR3 bases are TGTGCCAGCAGCTCTTCAGGGGCCGAAGCTTTCTTT. Translated, it gives CASSSSGAEAFF.

The rearrangement links TRBV5-6 to TRBJ1-6; D unclear. V lost 0 bases to trimming and J lost 7 bases, with 5 bases between them. Germline values: CDR1 SGHDT, CDR2 YYEEEE. The CDR3 sequence is 13 residues long. CDR3 in DNA: TGTGCCAGCAGCTTGGCCCGGAATTCACCCCTCCACTTT. This translates into CASSLARNSPLHF.

This rearrangement joins TRBV12-3 or TRBV12-4 to TRBJ2-2; D is possibly TRBD2 (5 bases). Trimming removed 6 bases from V and 5 bases from J, with 19 bases in between. CDR3 size: 16 residues. CDR3 region: CASSQLEGVGTGELFF. The CDR3 bases are TGTGCCAGCAGCCAGCTCGAGGGAGTGGGTACCGGGGAGCTGTTTTTT.

There are a few counts of this clonotype. The V and J genes are TRBV6-1 and TRBJ2-2; weak D call: TRBD2 (6 bases). Trimming removed 5 bases at V and 0 bases at J, with 10 bases between. The germline V gene encodes CDR1 MNHNS and CDR2 SASEGT. The CDR3 has 15 amino acids. DNA for the CDR3: TGTGCCAGCAGTCCCGGGACTTCGAACACCGGGGAGCTGTTTTTT. It yields the protein CASSPGTSNTGELFF.

There are many counts of this clonotype. This rearrangement joins TRBV6-5 to TRBJ2-7, with TRBD2 identical over 7 bases. Trimming at V came to 7 bases and at J to 0 bases, leaving 15 bases not matched to a gene. CDR1 MNHEY and CDR2 SVGAGI come from the germline V gene. This CDR3 is 17 amino acids long. The CDR3: CASTRLARPPSSYEQYF. CDR3 coding DNA: TGTGCCAGCACTCGACTAGCCCGGCCCCCAAGCTCCTACGAGCAGTACTTC.

This clonotype was counted between two and nine times. The V call is TRBV5-5, the J call TRBJ2-1; possible D gene TRBD2, 7 bases. V lost 2 bases and J lost 0, with 12 bases in between. CDR3 length: 16 amino acids. Germline CDR1 SGHKS, CDR2 YYEKEE (reference sequence). For the CDR3, the DNA is TGTGCCAGCAGCTTCGGTAGGGGGGGCTCCTACAATGAGCAGTTCTTC. Translating gives CASSFGRGGSYNEQFF.

J is TRBJ2-3 and V is TRBV3-1; the D is unclear. Deletions cut 5 bases from V and 7 bases from J, with 10 bases between. The CDR3 runs to 12 residues. Per the germline V gene, CDR1 is LGHDT and CDR2 is YNNKEL (reference sequence). As DNA, the CDR3 is TGTGCCAGCAGCTATCATACAAATACGCAGTATTTT. It specifies CASSYHTNTQYF.

This rearrangement joins TRBV12-3 or TRBV12-4 to TRBJ1-1; TRBD1 is a possible D gene (5 bases). Between the trimmed V and J ends, which lost 6 bases and 11 bases, there was a span of 22 bases. The CDR3 runs 14 residues. CDR3 DNA sequence: TGTGCCAGCAGCCCCACAGAGCAGGGTATTCGGGCTTTCTTT. This translates into CASSPTEQGIRAFF.

J is TRBJ1-5 and V is TRBV3-1; D unclear. This CDR3 has 12 residues. Germline V gene data show CDR1 as LGHDT and CDR2 as YNNKEL (reference sequence). V was shortened by 4 bases and J by 4 bases, with 5 bases between the two germline ends. For the CDR3, the DNA is TGTGCCAGCAGCCGCTCAAATCAGCCCCAGCATTTT. It translates to CASSRSNQPQHF.

V is TRBV5-1 and J is TRBJ2-7, with a tentative D call TRBD1 (5 bases). The CDR3 loop spans 14 amino acids. Germline CDR1 and CDR2: SGHRS and YFSETQ. The V and J ends lost 1 base and 6 bases respectively, with 14 bases between them. CDR3 sequence (DNA): TGCGCCAGCAGCTTGAAAGGGGCTGTCGGCGAGCAGTACTTC. Its protein product is CASSLKGAVGEQYF.

V and J are TRBV5-1 and TRBJ2-1, with 9 bases aligning to TRBD1. CDR1 and CDR2 from the germline V gene are SGHRS and YFSETQ. The CDR3 has 15 residues. The V segment lost 4 bases and the J segment 5 bases; nucleotides outside the gene matches: 7. The CDR3 bases are TGCGCCAGCAGCACCGGGACAGGGTCTGACAATGAGCAGTTCTTC. It yields the protein CASSTGTGSDNEQFF.

J is TRBJ2-7 and V is TRBV15; tentative D call: TRBD2 (7 bases). Germline-derived CDR1 and CDR2 are LNHNV and YYDKDF (reference sequence). V shed 5 bases and J shed 5 bases, with 19 bases lying between them. The CDR3 runs to 15 residues. The CDR3 nucleotides read TGTGCCACCAGCGGGGGAGGGGGGGTTATCCACGAGCAGTACTTC. Its protein product is CATSGGGGVIHEQYF.

The genes are TRBV10-3 and TRBJ1-1; D remains ambiguous. Trimming removed 2 bases from V and 4 bases from J, with 20 bases in between. Germline CDR1 reads ENHRY; CDR2 reads SYGVKD. CDR3 length: 17 amino acids. Written as DNA, the CDR3 is TGTGCCATCAGTGAGACAGACTTCTCTGGGATGGGCACTGAAGCTTTCTTT. This gives the protein CAISETDFSGMGTEAFF.

The chain couples TRBV29-1 to TRBJ2-7; 9 nucleotides match TRBD1. The V and J ends lost 7 bases and 4 bases, in that order; junction bases with no gene match: 8. Germline-derived CDR1 and CDR2 are SQVTM and ANQGSEA. The length of the CDR3 is 13 residues. CDR3 DNA sequence: TGCAGCGCTCACAGGGGGCGCGGGTACGAGCAGTACTTC. It translates to CSAHRGRGYEQYF.

A few counts support this clonotype. The V call is TRBV5-1, the J call TRBJ2-7, with D perhaps matching TRBD1 (6 bases). The germline V and J ends were trimmed by 4 bases and 5 bases, with 19 bases remaining between them. The CDR3 covers 15 residues. Germline CDR1 SGHRS, CDR2 YFSETQ. This CDR3 reads CASSKTGPLGNEQYF. For the CDR3, the DNA is TGCGCCAGCAGCAAGACAGGCCCTTTAGGGAACGAGCAGTACTTC. The variable domain in full, with the rest retrieved from reference TRBV5-1 and TRBJ2-7, is KAGVTQTPRYLIKTRGQQVTLSCSPISGHRSVSWYQQTPGQGLQFLFEYFSETQRNKGNFPGRFSGRQFSNSRSEMNVSTLELGDSALYLCASSKTGPLGNEQYFGPGTRLTVT.

The chain employs TRBV9 and TRBJ1-2; possibly TRBD1 for D (5 bases). The germline CDR1 and CDR2 sequences are SGDLS and YYNGEE. Trimming stripped 2 bases from V and 6 bases from J, with 11 bases between. The CDR3 loop spans 13 amino acids. For the CDR3, the DNA is TGTGCCAGCAGCGTTCAAGGGGCGGATGGCTACACCTTC. This gives the protein CASSVQGADGYTF. Full variable domain (missing parts from reference TRBV9 and TRBJ1-2): DSGVTQTPKHLITATGQRVTLRCSPRSGDLSVYWYQQSLDQGLQFLIQYYNGEERAKGNILERFSAQQFPDLHSELNLSSLELGDSALYFCASSVQGADGYTFGSGTRLTVV.

This clonotype was counted only a few times. This chain uses TRBV21-1 with TRBJ2-7. TRBV21-1 is a documented pseudogene. The CDR3 covers 12 residues. The CDR3 region has the DNA TGTGCCAGCAGCAAAGTCACCTACGAGCAGTACTTC. The encoded protein is CASSKVTYEQYF.

The chain's CDR3 is CATKSQGNYGYTF. DNA for the CDR3: TGTGCCACTAAGAGTCAGGGGAACTATGGCTACACCTTC. This chain links TRBV19 with TRBJ1-2; maybe TRBD1 (6 bases). The CDR3 runs 13 residues. V shed 10 bases and J shed 2 bases, with 14 bases lying between them. Germline assignment: CDR1 LNHDA and CDR2 SQIVND (reference sequence).

The chain couples TRBV7-9 to TRBJ2-7; possibly TRBD1 for D (5 bases). Germline-derived CDR1 and CDR2 are SEHNR and FQNEAQ (reference sequence). CDR3 size: 17 residues. V shed 4 bases and J shed 3 bases, with 22 bases lying between them. The CDR3 spells CASSSNTGSPANYEQYF. In DNA form, the CDR3 reads TGTGCCAGCAGCTCTAATACAGGTTCCCCGGCTAACTACGAGCAGTACTTC.